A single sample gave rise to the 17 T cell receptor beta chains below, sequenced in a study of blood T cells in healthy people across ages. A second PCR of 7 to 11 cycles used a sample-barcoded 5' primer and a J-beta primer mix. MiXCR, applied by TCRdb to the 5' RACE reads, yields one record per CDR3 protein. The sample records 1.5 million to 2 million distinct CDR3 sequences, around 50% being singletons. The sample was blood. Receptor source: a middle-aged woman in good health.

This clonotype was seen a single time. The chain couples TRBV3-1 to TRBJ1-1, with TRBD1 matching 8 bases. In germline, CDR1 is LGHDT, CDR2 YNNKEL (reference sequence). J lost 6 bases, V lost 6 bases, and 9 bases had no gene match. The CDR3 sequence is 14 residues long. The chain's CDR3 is CASRKDRDSSEAFF. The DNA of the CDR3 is TGTGCCAGCAGGAAGGACAGGGATTCCTCTGAAGCTTTCTTT.

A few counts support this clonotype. The CDR3 coding sequence is TGTGCCAGCAGTTTATACGTTGGGGCCTACCGGGAGGGGGCCAACGTCCTGACTTTC. Protein sequence: CASSLYVGAYREGANVLTF. This chain connects TRBV28 to TRBJ2-6; a possible D gene is TRBD2 (6 bases). Trimming took off 1 base at V and 4 bases at J, with 20 bases between the two ends. The germline V gene encodes CDR1 MDHEN and CDR2 SYDVKM. CDR3 size: 19 residues. The full variable domain, rest sourced from reference TRBV28 and TRBJ2-6, is DVKVTQSSRYLVKRTGEKVFLECVQDMDHENMFWYRQDPGLGLRLIYFSYDVKMKEKGDIPEGYSVSREKKERFSLILESASTNQTSMYLCASSLYVGAYREGANVLTFGAGSRLTVL.

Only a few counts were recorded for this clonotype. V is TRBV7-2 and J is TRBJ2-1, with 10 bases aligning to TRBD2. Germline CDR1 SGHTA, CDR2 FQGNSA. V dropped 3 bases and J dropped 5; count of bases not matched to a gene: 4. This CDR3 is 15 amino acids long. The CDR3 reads CASSFGLAVNNEQFF. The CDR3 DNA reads TGTGCCAGCAGCTTCGGACTAGCGGTTAACAATGAGCAGTTCTTC.

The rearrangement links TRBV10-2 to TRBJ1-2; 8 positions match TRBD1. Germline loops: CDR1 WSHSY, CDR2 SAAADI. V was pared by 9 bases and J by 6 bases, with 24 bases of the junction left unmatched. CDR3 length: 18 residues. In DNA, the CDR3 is TGCGCCAGTAGGGCTCCGGGACAGGCGAGGAAAAGGACTAATGGCTACACCTTC. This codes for CASRAPGQARKRTNGYTF.

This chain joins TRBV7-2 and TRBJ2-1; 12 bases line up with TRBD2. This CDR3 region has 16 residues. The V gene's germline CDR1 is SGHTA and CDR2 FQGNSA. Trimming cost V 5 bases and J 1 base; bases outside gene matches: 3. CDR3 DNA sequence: TGTGCCAGCAGCGCCGGACTAGCGGGGTCCTACAATGAGCAGTTCTTC. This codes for CASSAGLAGSYNEQFF.

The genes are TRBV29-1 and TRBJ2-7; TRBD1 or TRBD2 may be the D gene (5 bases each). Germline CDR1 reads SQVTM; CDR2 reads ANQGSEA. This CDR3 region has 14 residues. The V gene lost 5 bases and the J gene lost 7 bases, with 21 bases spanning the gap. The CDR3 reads CSVRSLMGTEEQYF. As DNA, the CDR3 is TGCAGCGTTCGGTCATTGATGGGGACGGAGGAGCAGTACTTC.

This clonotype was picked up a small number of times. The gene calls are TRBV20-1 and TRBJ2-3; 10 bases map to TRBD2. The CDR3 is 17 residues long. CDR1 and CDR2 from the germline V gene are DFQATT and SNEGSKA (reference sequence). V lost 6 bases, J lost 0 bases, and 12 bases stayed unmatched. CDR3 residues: CSAATGLAETSTDTQYF. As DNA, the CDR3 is TGCAGTGCAGCCACTGGACTAGCGGAGACAAGCACAGATACGCAGTATTTT.

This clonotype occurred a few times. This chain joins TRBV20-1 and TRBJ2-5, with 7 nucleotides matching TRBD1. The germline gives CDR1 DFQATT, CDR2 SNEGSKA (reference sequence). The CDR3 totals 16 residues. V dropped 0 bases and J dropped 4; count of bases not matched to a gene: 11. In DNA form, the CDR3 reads TGCAGTGCTAGAGATAAGGGGGCGATGAGGAGAGAGACCCAGTACTTC. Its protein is CSARDKGAMRRETQYF.

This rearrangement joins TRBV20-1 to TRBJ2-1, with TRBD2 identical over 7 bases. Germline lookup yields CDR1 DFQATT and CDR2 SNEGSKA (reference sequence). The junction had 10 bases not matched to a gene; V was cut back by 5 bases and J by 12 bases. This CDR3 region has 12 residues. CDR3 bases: TGCAGTGCTCATGTTAGCGGGCGGGTGCAGTTCTTC. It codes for CSAHVSGRVQFF.

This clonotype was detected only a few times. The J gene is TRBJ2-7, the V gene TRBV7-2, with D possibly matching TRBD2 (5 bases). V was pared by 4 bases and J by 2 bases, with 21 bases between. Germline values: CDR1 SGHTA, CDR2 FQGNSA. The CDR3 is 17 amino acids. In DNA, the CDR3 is TGTGCCAGCAGCTACTACCCTATAGCTAGCATCCCCTACGAGCAGTACTTC. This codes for CASSYYPIASIPYEQYF.

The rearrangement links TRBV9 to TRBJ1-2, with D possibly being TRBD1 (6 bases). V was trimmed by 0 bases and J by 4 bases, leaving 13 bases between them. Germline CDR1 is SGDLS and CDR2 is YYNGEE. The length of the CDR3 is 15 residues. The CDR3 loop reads CASSVEGVQSYGYTF. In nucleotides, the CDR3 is TGTGCCAGCAGCGTAGAGGGGGTCCAGAGCTATGGCTACACCTTC.

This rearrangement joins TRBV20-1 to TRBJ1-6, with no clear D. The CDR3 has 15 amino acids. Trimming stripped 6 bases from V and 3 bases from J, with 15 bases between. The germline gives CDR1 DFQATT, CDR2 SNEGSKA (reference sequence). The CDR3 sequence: CSARPPGDYNSPLHF. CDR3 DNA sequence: TGCAGTGCCAGACCCCCGGGAGACTATAATTCACCCCTCCACTTT.

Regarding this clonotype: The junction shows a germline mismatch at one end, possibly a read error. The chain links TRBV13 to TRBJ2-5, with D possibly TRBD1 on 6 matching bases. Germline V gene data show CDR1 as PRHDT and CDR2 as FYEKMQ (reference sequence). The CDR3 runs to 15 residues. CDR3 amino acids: CASSFVRQGQGTQYF. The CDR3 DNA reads TGTGCCAGCAGCTTTGTTCGGCAGGGACAAGGGACCCAGTACTTC.

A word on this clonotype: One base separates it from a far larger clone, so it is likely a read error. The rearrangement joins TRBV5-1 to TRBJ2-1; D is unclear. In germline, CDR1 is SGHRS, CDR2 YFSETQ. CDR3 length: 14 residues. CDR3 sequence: CAGSLAGSYNEQFF. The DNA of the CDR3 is TGCGCCGGCAGCTTGGCTGGCTCCTACAATGAGCAGTTCTTC. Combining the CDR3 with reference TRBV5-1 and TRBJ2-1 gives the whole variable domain KAGVTQTPRYLIKTRGQQVTLSCSPISGHRSVSWYQQTPGQGLQFLFEYFSETQRNKGNFPGRFSGRQFSNSRSEMNVSTLELGDSALYLCAGSLAGSYNEQFFGPGTRLTVL.

CDR3 sequence (DNA): TGCGCCAGCAGCCAAGAGCTGACAGGGAAGAACACTGAAGCTTTCTTT. Amino acids: CASSQELTGKNTEAFF. The chain employs TRBV4-3 and TRBJ1-1; TRBD1 matches 7 bases. The CDR3 runs to 16 residues. CDR1 is LGHNA and CDR2 is YSLEER in the germline V gene. J was trimmed by 1 base and V by 0 bases; bases with no gene match: 5.

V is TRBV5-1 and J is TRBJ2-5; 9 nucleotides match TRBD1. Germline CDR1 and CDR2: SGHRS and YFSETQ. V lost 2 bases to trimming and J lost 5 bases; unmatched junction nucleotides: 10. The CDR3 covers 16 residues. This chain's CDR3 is CASSFQPGQGPETQYF. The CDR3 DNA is TGCGCCAGCAGCTTTCAGCCGGGACAGGGTCCGGAGACCCAGTACTTC.

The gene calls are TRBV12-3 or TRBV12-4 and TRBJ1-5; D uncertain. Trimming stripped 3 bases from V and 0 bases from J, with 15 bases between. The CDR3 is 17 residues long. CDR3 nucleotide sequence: TGTGCCAGCAGTTTCGGGCAGGAGTCATATAGCAATCAGCCCCAGCATTTT. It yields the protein CASSFGQESYSNQPQHF.